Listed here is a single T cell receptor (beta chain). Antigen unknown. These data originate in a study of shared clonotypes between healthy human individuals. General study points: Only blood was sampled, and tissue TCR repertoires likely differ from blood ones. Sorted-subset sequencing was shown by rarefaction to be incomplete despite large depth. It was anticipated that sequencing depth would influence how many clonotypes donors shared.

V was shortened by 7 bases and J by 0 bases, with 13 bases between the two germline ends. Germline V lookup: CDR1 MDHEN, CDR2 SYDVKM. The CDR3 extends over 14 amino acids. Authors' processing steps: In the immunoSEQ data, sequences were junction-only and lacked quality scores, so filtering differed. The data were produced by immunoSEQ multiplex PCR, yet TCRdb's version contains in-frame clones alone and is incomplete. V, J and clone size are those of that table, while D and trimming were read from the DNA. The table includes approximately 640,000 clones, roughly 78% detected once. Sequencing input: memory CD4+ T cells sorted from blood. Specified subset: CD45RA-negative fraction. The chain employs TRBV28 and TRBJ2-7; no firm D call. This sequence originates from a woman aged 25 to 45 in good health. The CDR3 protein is CASTPGGNSYEQYF. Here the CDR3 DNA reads TGTGCCAGCACCCCGGGCGGAAACTCCTACGAGCAGTACTTC.